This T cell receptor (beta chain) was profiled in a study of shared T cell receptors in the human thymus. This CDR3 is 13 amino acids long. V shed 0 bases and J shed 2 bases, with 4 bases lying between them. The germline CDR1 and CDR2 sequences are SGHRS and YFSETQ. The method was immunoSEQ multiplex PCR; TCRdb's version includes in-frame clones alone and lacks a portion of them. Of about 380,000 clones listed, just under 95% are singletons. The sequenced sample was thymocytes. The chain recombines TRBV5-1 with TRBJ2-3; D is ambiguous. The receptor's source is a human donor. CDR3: CASSLVATDTQYF. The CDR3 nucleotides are TGCGCCAGCAGCTTGGTAGCCACAGATACGCAGTATTTT.